This T cell receptor beta chain was observed in a study of cytomegalovirus exposure and HLA in healthy donors. Study-level information: Within an early data release were about 85 million unique TCRs drawn from HLA-typed donors.

Study-level results: It was around 160 TCR beta chains that were listed as cytomegalovirus-associated. In a later analysis, the majority of CMV-associated beta chains seemingly showed HLA restriction.

About this clone itself: Its antigen is undetermined.

PCR amplification relied on 60 Vbeta primers (plus 13 Jbeta primers). How the authors handled the data: Some 10 million of the 75 million to 95 million unique TCR beta chains counted in a later analysis were shared. Produced via immunoSEQ multiplex PCR; TCRdb's table is partial and in-frame only. V, J and clone size reflect that table, while D and trimming were determined from the DNA. The table has 100,000 to 150,000 clones, about four fifths seen once; the top ten hold roughly 3.7%. Germline V gene sequence: CDR1 MDHEN, CDR2 SYDVKM. V was clipped by 6 bases and J by 0 bases; unmatched bases: 7. The CDR3 runs 16 residues.

The receptor's source is a middle-aged woman in good health and CMV-seropositive. Specimen: PBMCs. The chain combines TRBV28 with TRBJ2-3; 9 positions agree with TRBD2. CDR3 bases: TGTGCCAGCAGCACTCTAGCGGGACTTAGCACAGATACGCAGTATTTT. Protein sequence: CASSTLAGLSTDTQYF.